This T cell receptor beta chain emerged from a study of CD8 T cells in Susac syndrome. The CDR3 runs to 13 residues. The germline V gene has CDR1 MDHEN and CDR2 SYDVKM. J lost 7 bases, V lost 2 bases, and 4 bases had no gene match. It was with random hexamers that about 0.45 to 1 ug RNA was reverse transcribed. TCRdb itself ran the immunoSEQ multiplex PCR reads through MiXCR, one entry per CDR3 protein. The table records 110,000 or so distinct CDR3 sequences, about 92% of them present only once. The source material was CD4+ T cells from PBMCs. This TCR came from a human donor with multiple sclerosis. The chain links TRBV28 to TRBJ1-2, with 7 positions matching TRBD1. The CDR3 DNA sequence: TGTGCCAGCAGTTTAGAGGGGGCGCGTGGCTACACCTTC. Translated: CASSLEGARGYTF.